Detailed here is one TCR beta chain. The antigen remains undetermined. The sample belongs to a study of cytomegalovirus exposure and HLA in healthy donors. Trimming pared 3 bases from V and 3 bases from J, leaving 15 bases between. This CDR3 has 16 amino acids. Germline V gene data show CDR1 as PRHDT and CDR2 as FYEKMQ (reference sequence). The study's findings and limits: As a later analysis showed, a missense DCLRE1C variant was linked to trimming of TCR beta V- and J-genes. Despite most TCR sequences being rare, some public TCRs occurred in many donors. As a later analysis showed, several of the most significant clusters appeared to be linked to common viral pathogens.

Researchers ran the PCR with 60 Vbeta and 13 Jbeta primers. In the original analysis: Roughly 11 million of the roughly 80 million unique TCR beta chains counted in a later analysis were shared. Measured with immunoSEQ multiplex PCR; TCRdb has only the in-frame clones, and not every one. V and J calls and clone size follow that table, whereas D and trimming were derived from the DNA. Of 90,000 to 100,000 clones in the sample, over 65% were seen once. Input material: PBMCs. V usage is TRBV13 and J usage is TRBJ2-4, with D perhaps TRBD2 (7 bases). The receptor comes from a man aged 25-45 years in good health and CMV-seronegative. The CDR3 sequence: CASSFGRGGIKNIQYF. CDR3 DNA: TGTGCCAGCAGCTTTGGGAGGGGGGGCATCAAAAACATTCAGTACTTC.